These T cell receptor beta chains were read from a single sample in a study of early T cells in non-severe SARS-CoV-2 infection. MiXCR was run by TCRdb on the 5' RACE reads, yielding one entry per CDR3 protein. The data show more than 95,000 distinct CDR3 sequences, 16% seen once. Sample: whole blood. All receptors come from an adult who was a healthcare worker with PCR-confirmed SARS-CoV-2 infection or an uninfected control (not recorded which). Both conserved end residues are part of each CDR3. Clone size, where shown, is once, few, many, or a class for clones that have expanded.

TRBV7-9	few	TRBJ2-7	CASSLTGADYEQYF
TRBV18	few	TRBJ1-1	CASSPQHPNMNTEAFF
TRBV28	many	TRBJ2-5	CASLGASPSETQYF
TRBV18	many	TRBJ1-1	CASSPRAGGLNTEAFF
TRBV9	-	TRBJ1-1	CASSGRAPEPAFF
TRBV29-1	-	TRBJ2-7	CSVERRGSSYEQYF
TRBV7-2	few	TRBJ2-5	CASSTVGETQYF
TRBV20-1	once	TRBJ1-5	CSAKRYSSNQPQHF
TRBV28	many	TRBJ1-2	CASGGDRGYGYTF
TRBV11-2	few	TRBJ2-5	CASSLGANQETQYF
TRBV7-9	-	TRBJ1-1	CASSPNGGFTEAFF
TRBV12-3/TRBV12-4	many	TRBJ2-1	CASSFREQFF
TRBV27	many	TRBJ2-7	CATSRSDRGRVEQYF
TRBV7-6	many	TRBJ2-5	CASSLVAPGGETQYF
TRBV19	many	TRBJ1-5	CASSIGDRGRRNQPQHF
TRBV29-1	few	TRBJ2-3	CSVESRVTDTQYF
TRBV13	few	TRBJ2-6	CASSFLVTLGANVLTF
TRBV9	-	TRBJ2-1	CASSASSGGPYNEQFF
TRBV3-1	few	TRBJ2-7	CASSHRLAGEYEQYF
TRBV7-2	few	TRBJ2-7	CASSLIPVTTYEQYF
TRBV29-1	-	TRBJ2-3	CSVDSSTDTQYF
TRBV19	-	TRBJ1-1	CASSHDLALDEAFF
TRBV28	-	TRBJ2-7	CASSLDLNHEQYF
TRBV30	few	TRBJ2-2	CAWSLGGTGELFF
TRBV7-8	few	TRBJ2-1	CASSFRPQGPYNEQFF
TRBV7-9	few	TRBJ1-5	CASSLIRTGFGPQHF